This is a list of T cell receptor beta chains from one sample in a study of T-cell memory formation after mild COVID-19. TCRdb reanalysed the 5' RACE reads using MiXCR and keeps one entry per CDR3 protein. Here the sample spans 360,000 or so distinct CDR3 sequences, approximately 27% being singletons. Sequenced input: PBMCs or a T cell subset sorted from them (not recorded which). The receptors stem from an adult woman who had mild COVID-19 (a few samples of this study predate the infection). Cell type and time point are not known. Both conserved end residues are part of each CDR3. D genes are given only for firm matches. Not all rows give a size; the values are once, few, many and, for expanded clones, a class.

J: TRBJ1-2
D: .
size: few
V: TRBV20-1
DNA: TGCAGCGCAGACACAGGGAATCCTTATGGCTACACCTTC
CDR3: CSADTGNPYGYTF

J: TRBJ2-3
D: TRBD2
size: few
V: TRBV10-2
DNA: TGCGCCAGCAGTGCGGGACTAGCGGGACTCACAGATACGCAGTATTTT
CDR3: CASSAGLAGLTDTQYF

J: TRBJ2-5
D: TRBD1
size: .
V: TRBV7-6
DNA: TGTGCCAGCAGCTTGGGGACAGGTGGGAAAGAGACCCAGTACTTC
CDR3: CASSLGTGGKETQYF

J: TRBJ2-1
D: .
size: few
V: TRBV29-1
DNA: TGCAGCGTTGATGAGGTGATTACCTACAATGAGCAGTTCTTC
CDR3: CSVDEVITYNEQFF

J: TRBJ2-2
D: .
size: many
V: TRBV7-9
DNA: TGTGCCAGCAGCTTAGCCGCCGGGGAGCTGTTTTTT
CDR3: CASSLAAGELFF

J: TRBJ2-3
D: .
size: few
V: TRBV5-5
DNA: TGTGCCAGCAGCTCCCGGGGGAGCACAGATACGCAGTATTTT
CDR3: CASSSRGSTDTQYF

J: TRBJ2-3
D: .
size: few
V: TRBV2
DNA: TGTGCCAGCAAGTCGGCGGGATTTGCCACAGATACGCAGTATTTT
CDR3: CASKSAGFATDTQYF

J: TRBJ1-1
D: .
size: .
V: TRBV5-5
DNA: TGTGCCAGCAGCTTGGAAACGGCAAGGCGAACGGCTGAAGCTTTCTTT
CDR3: CASSLETARRTAEAFF

J: TRBJ2-5
D: .
size: .
V: TRBV29-1
DNA: TGCAGCGTACACCTCAGGGGCCAAGAGACCCAGTACTTC
CDR3: CSVHLRGQETQYF

J: TRBJ2-7
D: .
size: few
V: TRBV3-1
DNA: TGTGCCAGCAGCCACCAGGGGATGCACGAGCAGTACTTC
CDR3: CASSHQGMHEQYF

J: TRBJ1-5
D: TRBD1
size: few
V: TRBV20-1
DNA: TGCAGTGCTAGAGAGGACAGGGGAAACAATCAGCCCCAGCATTTT
CDR3: CSAREDRGNNQPQHF

J: TRBJ1-1
D: .
size: once
V: TRBV14
DNA: TGTGCCAGCAGCCAGGGGTTAATGAACACTGAAGCTTTCTTT
CDR3: CASSQGLMNTEAFF

J: TRBJ1-3
D: .
size: .
V: TRBV14
DNA: TGTGCCAGCAGCCAAGATCTCCCGAACTCTGGAAACACCATATATTTT
CDR3: CASSQDLPNSGNTIYF

J: TRBJ1-1
D: .
size: .
V: TRBV4-1
DNA: TGCGCCAGCAGCCAAGTTTCGGGGGTTGGGTGGACTGAAGCTTTCTTT
CDR3: CASSQVSGVGWTEAFF

J: TRBJ1-5
D: .
size: .
V: TRBV24-1
DNA: TGTGCCACCAGTGATTTCCCCCGGTGTCCCTATAGCAATCAGCCCCAGCATTTT
CDR3: CATSDFPRCPYSNQPQHF

J: TRBJ2-3
D: TRBD2
size: .
V: TRBV5-1
DNA: TGCGCCAGCAGCGGCGAAGGAGCGGGGGGTTCAGATACGCAGTATTTT
CDR3: CASSGEGAGGSDTQYF

J: TRBJ2-7
D: .
size: few
V: TRBV5-1
DNA: TGCGCCAGCAGCTTCGCTCTTGGACAGTACGAGCAGTACTTC
CDR3: CASSFALGQYEQYF

J: TRBJ1-4
D: .
size: few
V: TRBV6-1
DNA: TGTGCCAGCATTCCGGACCGCGGGGGTAAACTGTTTTTT
CDR3: CASIPDRGGKLFF

J: TRBJ1-1
D: .
size: few
V: TRBV5-1
DNA: TGCGCCAGCAGCGGAGGACAGAGGGGCGACACTGAAGCTTTCTTT
CDR3: CASSGGQRGDTEAFF

J: TRBJ2-7
D: .
size: .
V: TRBV10-3
DNA: TGTGCCATCAGTGACCTTGCTGCGGGGTTTGTCTACGAGCAGTACTTC
CDR3: CAISDLAAGFVYEQYF

J: TRBJ1-1
D: .
size: .
V: TRBV20-1
DNA: TGCAGTGCCCGTTGGGCTCGCGGCAGGGGAACTGAAGCTTTCTTT
CDR3: CSARWARGRGTEAFF

J: TRBJ2-5
D: .
size: .
V: TRBV5-5
DNA: TGTGCCAGCAGCTTGGCTTCAGGTGGACCTCAGGAGACCCAGTACTTC
CDR3: CASSLASGGPQETQYF

J: TRBJ2-2
D: .
size: .
V: TRBV6-5
DNA: TGTGCCAGCAGTCCCGGACAGACCCTCACCGGGGAGCTGTTTTTT
CDR3: CASSPGQTLTGELFF

J: TRBJ2-1
D: TRBD1
size: few
V: TRBV12-3/TRBV12-4
DNA: TGTGCCAGCAGTCGCGGGACAGGGGGGTACAATGAGCAGTTCTTC
CDR3: CASSRGTGGYNEQFF

J: TRBJ2-3
D: TRBD2
size: .
V: TRBV9
DNA: TGTGCCAGCAGCGTAGATCCCTCTAGCGGGAGAGGCACAGATACGCAGTATTTT
CDR3: CASSVDPSSGRGTDTQYF

J: TRBJ2-7
D: .
size: few
V: TRBV5-1
DNA: TGCGCCAGCAGCCCGGAACTAGCAGCCTACGAGCAGTACTTC
CDR3: CASSPELAAYEQYF

J: TRBJ2-7
D: .
size: few
V: TRBV5-5
DNA: TGTGCCAGCAGTCAAGGACCGACCTCCTACGAGCAGTACTTC
CDR3: CASSQGPTSYEQYF

J: TRBJ2-1
D: TRBD2
size: .
V: TRBV6-1
DNA: TGTGCCAGCAGCGGGACTAGCGGGAGGGCCTCCTACAATGAGCAGTTCTTC
CDR3: CASSGTSGRASYNEQFF

J: TRBJ2-5
D: TRBD2
size: .
V: TRBV7-8
DNA: TGTGCCAGCAGCTTCCAGTGGGGGGGTAACCAAGAGACCCAGTACTTC
CDR3: CASSFQWGGNQETQYF

J: TRBJ2-7
D: TRBD2
size: .
V: TRBV9
DNA: TGTGCCAGCAGCGTAGGACTAGCGGGAGGAGGAAACTACGAGCAGTACTTC
CDR3: CASSVGLAGGGNYEQYF

J: TRBJ2-1
D: TRBD2
size: few
V: TRBV4-2
DNA: TGTGCCAGCAGCCAAGATCAGTCTAGCGGGGAGGGTTATGAGCAGTTCTTC
CDR3: CASSQDQSSGEGYEQFF

J: TRBJ1-1
D: TRBD1
size: few
V: TRBV10-3
DNA: TGTGCCATCAGTGGACAGGGGATCGCTGAAGCTTTCTTT
CDR3: CAISGQGIAEAFF

J: TRBJ2-7
D: .
size: .
V: TRBV7-8
DNA: TGTGCCAGCAGCTTAGTAGTGTTCGTTAGCTCCTACGAGCAGTACTTC
CDR3: CASSLVVFVSSYEQYF

J: TRBJ2-7
D: .
size: .
V: TRBV27
DNA: TGTGCCAGCAGTTTAGAGAAGAGGGAAATTGGAGGGGGCAGGGCGTGTGAGCAGTACTTC
CDR3: CASSLEKREIGGGRACEQYF

J: TRBJ1-1
D: .
size: .
V: TRBV12-3/TRBV12-4
DNA: TGTGCCAGCAGTTTCGTTGTGGGGGCCTACACTGAAGCTTTCTTT
CDR3: CASSFVVGAYTEAFF

J: TRBJ1-1
D: .
size: .
V: TRBV9
DNA: TGTGCCAGCAGCGTAACCCCAGAGAACACTGAAGCTTTCTTT
CDR3: CASSVTPENTEAFF

J: TRBJ2-5
D: .
size: .
V: TRBV12-3/TRBV12-4
DNA: TGTGCCAGCACCCCCACAACGAAGACCCAGTACTTC
CDR3: CASTPTTKTQYF

J: TRBJ2-1
D: TRBD2
size: .
V: TRBV27
DNA: TGTGCCAGCAGTCCAGGACTAGCGGGGGATTCCAATGAGCAGTTCTTC
CDR3: CASSPGLAGDSNEQFF

J: TRBJ1-1
D: TRBD1
size: .
V: TRBV5-1
DNA: TGCGCCAGCAGCATTCCCGACAGGGGTGGAACTGAAGCTTTCTTT
CDR3: CASSIPDRGGTEAFF

J: TRBJ2-7
D: .
size: .
V: TRBV7-9
DNA: TGTGCCAGCCGCTCCGAAACCGAAGGGACCTCCGAGCAGTACTTC
CDR3: CASRSETEGTSEQYF

J: TRBJ1-4
D: .
size: few
V: TRBV6-2/TRBV6-3
DNA: TGTGCCAGCAGTCCTGGGGATGAAAAACTGTTTTTT
CDR3: CASSPGDEKLFF

J: TRBJ1-2
D: .
size: .
V: TRBV7-8
DNA: TGTGCCAGCAGCTTAGCCCCCAACACGGCGAACTATGGCTACACCTTC
CDR3: CASSLAPNTANYGYTF

J: TRBJ2-5
D: .
size: few
V: TRBV7-9
DNA: TGTGCCAGCAGCCAACCACCGGGCCGAGGGGAGACCCAGTACTTC
CDR3: CASSQPPGRGETQYF

J: TRBJ2-3
D: .
size: many
V: TRBV27
DNA: TGTGCCAGCAGTCCACATAGCACAGATACGCAGTATTTT
CDR3: CASSPHSTDTQYF

J: TRBJ1-5
D: .
size: few
V: TRBV20-1
DNA: TGCAGTGCTAGTCAGGGTAATCAGCCCCAGCATTTT
CDR3: CSASQGNQPQHF

J: TRBJ2-1
D: TRBD1
size: few
V: TRBV3-1
DNA: TGTGCCAGCAGCCAAGATTTCCGTTGGGACAGACACAATGAGCAGTTCTTC
CDR3: CASSQDFRWDRHNEQFF

J: TRBJ1-1
D: .
size: .
V: TRBV29-1
DNA: TGCAGCGTTAAAAGAGGCACTGAAGCTTTCTTT
CDR3: CSVKRGTEAFF

J: TRBJ2-7
D: .
size: .
V: TRBV6-5
DNA: TGTGCCAGCAGCCAAGCAGAGAGCTCCTACGAGCAGTACTTC
CDR3: CASSQAESSYEQYF

J: TRBJ1-2
D: .
size: few
V: TRBV4-1
DNA: TGCGCCAGCAGCCAATCCCCCACCGAGGGAAACTATGGCTACACCTTC
CDR3: CASSQSPTEGNYGYTF

J: TRBJ2-5
D: TRBD2
size: .
V: TRBV6-6
DNA: TGTGCCAGCACCCTCAGCGGGAGAAGTGGAGAGACCCAGTACTTC
CDR3: CASTLSGRSGETQYF

J: TRBJ1-5
D: .
size: .
V: TRBV7-2
DNA: TGTGCCAGCAGCTTAGAGGCACAGGGAGGTCAGCCCCAGCATTTT
CDR3: CASSLEAQGGQPQHF

J: TRBJ2-5
D: .
size: few
V: TRBV7-6
DNA: TGTGCCAGCACGCACGGGGTACAAGAGACCCAGTACTTC
CDR3: CASTHGVQETQYF

J: TRBJ2-5
D: TRBD2
size: .
V: TRBV20-1
DNA: TGCAGTGCTAGAGATGAACTAGCGGAAGAGACCCAGTACTTC
CDR3: CSARDELAEETQYF

J: TRBJ2-7
D: TRBD1
size: .
V: TRBV5-1
DNA: TGCGCCAGCAGCTTGACAGGGGAGCCAAGGCACGAGCAGTACTTC
CDR3: CASSLTGEPRHEQYF

J: TRBJ2-7
D: TRBD1
size: once
V: TRBV14
DNA: TGTGCCAGCAGCCCCTGGGACAGGGGAGGCGAGCAGTACTTC
CDR3: CASSPWDRGGEQYF

J: TRBJ2-1
D: .
size: .
V: TRBV12-3/TRBV12-4
DNA: TGTGCCAGCAGTTTATCCTCTGGCGGGGGCGGGCCAGTATACAATGAGCAGTTCTTC
CDR3: CASSLSSGGGGPVYNEQFF

J: TRBJ2-1
D: .
size: .
V: TRBV28
DNA: TGTGCCAGCAGTTTAAGGCAGGGTTTCAATGAGCAGTTCTTC
CDR3: CASSLRQGFNEQFF

J: TRBJ2-7
D: .
size: many
V: TRBV7-7
DNA: TGTGCTAGCAGCTTAGCGGCCTCCTACGAGCAGTACTTC
CDR3: CASSLAASYEQYF

J: TRBJ1-6
D: .
size: .
V: TRBV25-1
DNA: TGTGCCAGCAGTGGACTGGGGCGAGTATCACCCCTCCACTTT
CDR3: CASSGLGRVSPLHF